Presented here are 18 T cell receptor beta chains from one specimen sequenced in a study of T cell responses to AZD1222 COVID-19 vaccine. Profiling relied on immunoSEQ multiplex PCR, and the TCRdb table lists in-frame clones only, not all of them. The sample records fewer than 200,000 clones, approximately 94% being singletons. Material: peripheral blood, obtained 28 days after the second AZD1222 dose. These receptors came from an adult who received the AZD1222 COVID-19 vaccine.

The chain recombines TRBV9 with TRBJ1-4; 12 bases match TRBD1. The CDR3 sequence is 15 residues long. From germline, CDR1 is SGDLS and CDR2 YYNGEE. V shed 0 bases and J 8 bases; nucleotides not matched to a gene: 2. The CDR3 here is CASSVGDRGHEKLFF. DNA for the CDR3: TGTGCCAGCAGCGTAGGGGACAGGGGGCACGAAAAACTGTTTTTT.

The chain is built from TRBV28 and TRBJ1-1, with D unclear. CDR1 MDHEN and CDR2 SYDVKM come from the germline V gene. The CDR3 runs 15 residues. V was shortened by 4 bases and J by 4 bases, with 16 bases between the two germline ends. The CDR3 DNA sequence: TGTGCCAGCAGTTCCCCCCCTGAGGGTAGCACTGAAGCTTTCTTT. As protein: CASSSPPEGSTEAFF. Drawing the rest from reference TRBV28 and TRBJ1-1, the complete variable domain is DVKVTQSSRYLVKRTGEKVFLECVQDMDHENMFWYRQDPGLGLRLIYFSYDVKMKEKGDIPEGYSVSREKKERFSLILESASTNQTSMYLCASSSPPEGSTEAFFGQGTRLTVV.

This chain links TRBV4-3 with TRBJ2-1, with D possibly TRBD2 on 6 matching bases. Germline V gene lookup returns CDR1 LGHNA and CDR2 YSLEER. V was pared by 4 bases and J by 4 bases, with 26 bases between. The CDR3 is made up of 19 amino acids. The CDR3 DNA follows: TGCGCCAGCAGCCCAGGTTTACCAGGGACTTCCCGCGGGTACAATGAGCAGTTCTTC. Translation: CASSPGLPGTSRGYNEQFF.

The CDR3 bases are TGTGCCAGCAGCTACACGGACGGGGCGGGCACCTTC. Translating it yields CASSYTDGAGTF. The chain couples TRBV3-1 (or the pseudogene TRBV3-2) to TRBJ1-2, with D maybe TRBD1 (5 bases). Germline CDR1 and CDR2: LGHDT and YNNKEL (reference sequence). Between the trimmed V and J ends, which lost 5 bases and 13 bases, there was a span of 17 bases. The CDR3 runs to 12 residues.

The gene calls are TRBV28 and TRBJ2-3; 10 positions agree with TRBD2. The V segment lost 5 bases and the J segment 5 bases; nucleotides outside the gene matches: 10. From germline, CDR1 is MDHEN and CDR2 SYDVKM. The CDR3 sequence is 16 residues long. The CDR3 loop is CASSLALAGAGDTQYF. For the CDR3, the DNA is TGTGCCAGCAGTCTCGCCCTAGCGGGAGCGGGAGATACGCAGTATTTT.

The CDR3 sequence is CSARGGTYEQYF. CDR3 coding DNA: TGCAGCGCCCGCGGGGGGACCTACGAGCAGTACTTC. The rearrangement links TRBV29-1 to TRBJ2-7, with TRBD2 matching 8 bases. Unmatched junction bases numbered 4, after V lost 7 bases and J lost 2 bases. CDR1 SQVTM and CDR2 ANQGSEA come from the germline V gene. The CDR3 contains 12 residues.

The chain employs TRBV7-2 and TRBJ2-1; 7 nucleotides line up with TRBD1. This CDR3 comprises 15 residues. V lost 5 bases, J lost 3 bases, and 7 bases stayed unmatched. Germline V gene sequence: CDR1 SGHTA, CDR2 FQGNSA. The CDR3 sequence is CASSPRQGRYNEQFF. The DNA of the CDR3 is TGTGCCAGCAGCCCAAGACAGGGTCGCTACAATGAGCAGTTCTTC.

The CDR3 sequence: CASSSGQWGYGYTF. The DNA of the CDR3 is TGTGCCAGTAGTTCCGGACAGTGGGGCTATGGCTACACCTTC. The chain links TRBV19 to TRBJ1-2; possibly TRBD1 for D (6 bases). Germline V gene sequence: CDR1 LNHDA, CDR2 SQIVND (reference sequence). CDR3 size: 14 residues. The V gene lost 5 bases and the J gene lost 4 bases, with 14 bases spanning the gap.

V is TRBV19 and J is TRBJ1-6; no definite D call. The V gene's germline CDR1 is LNHDA and CDR2 SQIVND (reference sequence). The germline V and J ends were trimmed by 5 bases and 9 bases, with 17 bases remaining between them. This CDR3 region has 15 residues. CDR3 nucleotides: TGTGCCAGTAGTCCTCGCCGGGAGCTTAGTTCACCCCTCCACTTT. Translating gives CASSPRRELSSPLHF. Full variable domain (remainder filled in from reference TRBV19 and TRBJ1-6): DGGITQSPKYLFRKEGQNVTLSCEQNLNHDAMYWYRQDPGQGLRLIYYSQIVNDFQKGDIAEGYSVSREKKESFPLTVTSAQKNPTAFYLCASSPRRELSSPLHFGNGTRLTVT.

The J gene is TRBJ1-2, the V gene TRBV28, with TRBD1 matching over 7 bases. This CDR3 has 15 residues. V shed 11 bases, J shed 3 bases, and the junction held 15 bases outside the gene matches. From germline, CDR1 is MDHEN and CDR2 SYDVKM. The CDR3 is CASRQGYLADYGYTF. The CDR3 coding sequence is TGTGCCTCCAGACAGGGCTATTTGGCGGACTATGGCTACACCTTC.

V and J are TRBV7-3 and TRBJ2-3, with a weak D call TRBD1 (6 bases). There are 16 residues in the CDR3. Germline V gives CDR1 SGHTA, CDR2 FQGTGA. Trimming shortened V by 2 bases and J by 3 bases, and 15 bases separated the two germline ends. CDR3 loop: CASSLGGWLATDTQYF. For the CDR3, the DNA is TGTGCCAGCAGCTTAGGGGGCTGGCTAGCTACAGATACGCAGTATTTT.

The chain carries TRBV4-1 and TRBJ1-1; D is undetermined. Trimming left V 1 base short and J 6 bases short, with 24 bases between. CDR1 is MGHRA, CDR2 YSYEKL, per germline. This CDR3 contains 18 residues. CDR3 residues: CASSQGSLKAWGRAEAFF. The CDR3 DNA follows: TGCGCCAGCAGCCAAGGATCGTTGAAGGCTTGGGGTCGGGCTGAAGCTTTCTTT.

V usage is TRBV19 and J usage is TRBJ2-5, with 8 bases matching TRBD2. Germline lookup yields CDR1 LNHDA and CDR2 SQIVND (reference sequence). After removal of 1 base from V and 5 bases from J, the junction contained 9 bases not matched to a gene. This CDR3 has 16 amino acids. The CDR3 reads CASSIGTGGLLETQYF. The CDR3 coding sequence is TGTGCCAGTAGTATAGGTACGGGGGGGCTTCTGGAGACCCAGTACTTC.

Notes on this clone: Other DNA sequences in this specimen translate into the identical CDR3. This chain joins TRBV19 and TRBJ2-3; D is uncertain. Germline lookup yields CDR1 LNHDA and CDR2 SQIVND (reference sequence). The CDR3 runs to 14 residues. V was cut by 4 bases and J by 0 bases, with 8 bases left in between. This CDR3 is CASSTGPSTDTQYF. The CDR3 DNA is TGTGCCAGTAGTACAGGACCTAGCACAGATACGCAGTATTTT.

This chain joins TRBV5-6 and TRBJ2-2; TRBD2 matches 7 bases. The CDR3 covers 16 residues. Trimming removed 4 bases from V and 3 bases from J; junction bases left unmatched: 9. Germline V gene sequence: CDR1 SGHDT, CDR2 YYEEEE. The CDR3 region is CASSPRRGKDTGELFF. The CDR3 DNA is TGTGCCAGCAGCCCCAGGCGGGGGAAGGACACCGGGGAGCTGTTTTTT.

The chain recombines TRBV10-2 with TRBJ2-3, with no clear D. The germline CDR1 and CDR2 sequences are WSHSY and SAAADI. The CDR3 length is 16 residues. V lost 3 bases and J lost 2, with 15 bases in between. This chain's CDR3 is CASSDMPIRTTDTQYF. The DNA of the CDR3 is TGCGCCAGCAGTGATATGCCCATTAGGACCACAGATACGCAGTATTTT.

Only one count was recorded for this clone. The V gene is TRBV29-1, the J gene TRBJ2-2; maybe TRBD2 (5 bases). The CDR3 is made up of 12 amino acids. The ends were cut back, 5 bases at V and 8 bases at J, with 12 bases in the middle. The germline CDR1 and CDR2 sequences are SQVTM and ANQGSEA. CDR3: CSVHQTGGELFF. The CDR3 DNA follows: TGCAGCGTTCACCAAACGGGAGGGGAGCTGTTTTTT.

The chain uses TRBV5-8 and TRBJ2-3; D might be TRBD2 (6 bases). The CDR3 is made up of 14 amino acids. Germline V gene sequence: CDR1 SGHTS, CDR2 YDEGEE. Trimming left V 0 bases short and J 4 bases short, with 9 bases between. CDR3 bases: TGTGCCAGCAGCTTGGGGCCGGGAGCAGATACGCAGTATTTT. Translating it yields CASSLGPGADTQYF.